The source of this TCR beta chain is a study of shared clonotypes between healthy human individuals. Study findings and constraints: For sorted subsets, rarefaction showed incomplete sequencing despite large depth. Non-shared clonotypes had lower generation probabilities than clonotypes shared by all four sorted-subset donors.

Generated by immunoSEQ multiplex PCR, the TCRdb table keeps only in-frame clones and is missing some. The sample comprises around 720,000 clones, 55% to 85% of which are singletons, and roughly 1.9% rests with the top ten. Comment on this clone: Its antigen is still unknown.

Trimming took 8 bases from V and 8 from J, leaving 12 bases between them. Per the germline V gene, CDR1 is MNHEY and CDR2 is SVGAGI. The CDR3 sequence is 11 residues long. This chain uses TRBV6-5 with TRBJ1-1, with a possible D match to TRBD1 (5 bases). The receptor was derived from a woman aged 25 to 39 in good health. The sequencing input was memory CD4+ T cells sorted from blood. Subset indicated: CD45RA-negative fraction. The CDR3 here is CASGNGGEAFF. Here the CDR3 DNA reads TGTGCCAGCGGAAACGGGGGAGAAGCTTTCTTT.